This T cell receptor (beta chain) comes out of a study of cytomegalovirus exposure and HLA in healthy donors. The assay was immunoSEQ multiplex PCR, and TCRdb's table has in-frame clones only and misses some. The sample records roughly 130,000 clones, about nine tenths being singletons. Study-wide points: Confirmation was obtained in vitro that a few CMV-associated chains are specific for CMV antigens. Altogether, 150 to 200 TCR beta chains were recorded as cytomegalovirus-associated.

In regard to this clone: Its matching antigen is unknown.

Per the germline V gene, CDR1 is MNHNS and CDR2 is SASEGT. This CDR3 has 16 amino acids. V was clipped by 4 bases and J by 2 bases, with 18 bases between them. The sample was PBMCs. The clonotype originates from a man aged 25-40 years in good health and CMV-seronegative. This sequence joins TRBV6-1 and TRBJ2-7; D perhaps matches TRBD2 (5 bases). CDR3 coding DNA: TGTGCCAGCAGTGTTTCGAGTATGGAGGAGGCCTACGAGCAGTACTTC. Protein sequence: CASSVSSMEEAYEQYF.